The clone carrying this TCR beta chain was counted many times. Its specificity is unknown. TCRdb reprocessed the 5' RACE reads via MiXCR and lists one record per CDR3 protein. The sample lists about 150,000 distinct CDR3 sequences; about 7.3% were seen once. In germline, CDR1 is SGHRS, CDR2 YFSETQ. The V end lost 0 bases, the J end lost 4 bases, and 11 bases lay between the germline ends. The CDR3 consists of 15 residues. This specimen comes from a study of CD8 T cells in ankylosing spondylitis. General study findings and limits: Researchers reportedly found disease-linked clones significantly enriched in matched ankylosing spondylitis synovial fluid.

The chain uses TRBV5-1 and TRBJ1-5; TRBD1 is a possible D gene (5 bases). This receptor was identified in a female donor with ankylosing spondylitis or in good health (not recorded which). The specimen was blood, either unsorted or a sorted T cell fraction (not recorded which). The CDR3 region is CASSLDGGGNQPQHF. The CDR3 DNA is TGCGCCAGCAGCTTGGACGGGGGGGGTAATCAGCCCCAGCATTTT.